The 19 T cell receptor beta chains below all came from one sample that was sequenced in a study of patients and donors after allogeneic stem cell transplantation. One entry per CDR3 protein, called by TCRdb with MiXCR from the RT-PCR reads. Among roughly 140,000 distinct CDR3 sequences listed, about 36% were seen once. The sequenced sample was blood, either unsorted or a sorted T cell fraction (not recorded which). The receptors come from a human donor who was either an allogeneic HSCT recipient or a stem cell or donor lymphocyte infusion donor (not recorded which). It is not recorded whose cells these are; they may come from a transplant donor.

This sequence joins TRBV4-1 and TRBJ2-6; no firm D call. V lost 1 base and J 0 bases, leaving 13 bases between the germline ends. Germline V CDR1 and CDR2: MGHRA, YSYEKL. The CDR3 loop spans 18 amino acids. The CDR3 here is CASSQGGRSPSGANVLTF. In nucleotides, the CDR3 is TGCGCCAGCAGCCAAGGAGGTCGCAGCCCCTCTGGGGCCAACGTCCTGACTTTC.

The CDR3 protein is CASSPWTGPSWHLHF. The CDR3 nucleotides are TGTGCCAGCAGCCCTTGGACAGGGCCGTCTTGGCACCTCCACTTT. V and J are TRBV7-2 and TRBJ1-6, with 8 nucleotides matching TRBD1. V dropped 5 bases and J dropped 15; count of bases not matched to a gene: 15. This CDR3 region has 15 residues. Looked up from germline, CDR1 is SGHTA and CDR2 is FQGNSA.

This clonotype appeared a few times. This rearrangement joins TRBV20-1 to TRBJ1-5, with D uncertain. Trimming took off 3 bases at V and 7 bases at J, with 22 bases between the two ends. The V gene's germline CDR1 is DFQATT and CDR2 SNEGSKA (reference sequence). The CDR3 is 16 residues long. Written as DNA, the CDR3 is TGCAGTGCTAGTCGGCTTTCTCCTACCCTAGGACAGCCCCAGCATTTT. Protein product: CSASRLSPTLGQPQHF.

The CDR3 nucleotides read TGTGCCAGCAGCCTCGGGGGACAGCGCAATGAAAAACTGTTTTTT. This codes for CASSLGGQRNEKLFF. The gene calls are TRBV7-2 and TRBJ1-4; TRBD1 matches 7 bases. CDR1 is SGHTA and CDR2 is FQGNSA in the germline V gene. V lost 5 bases to trimming and J lost 5 bases; unmatched junction nucleotides: 8. CDR3 length equals 15 residues.

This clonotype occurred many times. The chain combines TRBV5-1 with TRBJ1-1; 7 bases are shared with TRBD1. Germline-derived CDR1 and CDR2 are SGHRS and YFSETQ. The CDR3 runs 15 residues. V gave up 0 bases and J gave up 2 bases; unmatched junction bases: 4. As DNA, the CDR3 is TGCGCCAGCAGCTTGGTTGGGACAGAAAACACTGAAGCTTTCTTT. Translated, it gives CASSLVGTENTEAFF.

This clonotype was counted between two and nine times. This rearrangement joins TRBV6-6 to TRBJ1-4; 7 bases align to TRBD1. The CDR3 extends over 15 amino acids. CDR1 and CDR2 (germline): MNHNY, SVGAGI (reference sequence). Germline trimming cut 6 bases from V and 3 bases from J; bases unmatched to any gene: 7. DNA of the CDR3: TGTGCCAGCAGCCTCGGGACAGCCTCTAATGAAAAACTGTTTTTT. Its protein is CASSLGTASNEKLFF.

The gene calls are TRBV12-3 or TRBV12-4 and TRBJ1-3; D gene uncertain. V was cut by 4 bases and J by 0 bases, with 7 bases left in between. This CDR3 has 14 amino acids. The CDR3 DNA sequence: TGTGCCAGCAGTTGGGGTAGCTCTGGAAACACCATATATTTT. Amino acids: CASSWGSSGNTIYF.

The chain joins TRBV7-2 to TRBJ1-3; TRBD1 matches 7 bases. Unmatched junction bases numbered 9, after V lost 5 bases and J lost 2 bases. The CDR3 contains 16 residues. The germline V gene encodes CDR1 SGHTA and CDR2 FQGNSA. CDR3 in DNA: TGTGCCAGCAGCCCCCTGACAGGGCCTCCTGGAAACACCATATATTTT. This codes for CASSPLTGPPGNTIYF.

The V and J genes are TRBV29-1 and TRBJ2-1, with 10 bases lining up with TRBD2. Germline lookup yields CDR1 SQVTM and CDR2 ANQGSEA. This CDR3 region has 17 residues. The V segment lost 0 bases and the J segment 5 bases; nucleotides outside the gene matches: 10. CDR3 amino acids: CSVEDISASGGNNEQFF. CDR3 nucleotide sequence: TGCAGCGTTGAAGATATTAGTGCTAGCGGGGGAAACAATGAGCAGTTCTTC.

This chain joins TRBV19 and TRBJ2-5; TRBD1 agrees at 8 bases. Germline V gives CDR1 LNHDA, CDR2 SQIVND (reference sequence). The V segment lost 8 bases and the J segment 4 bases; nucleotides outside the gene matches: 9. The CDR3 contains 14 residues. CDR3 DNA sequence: TGTGCCAGTGGGATCACAGGGGGGAGAGAGACCCAGTACTTC. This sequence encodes CASGITGGRETQYF.

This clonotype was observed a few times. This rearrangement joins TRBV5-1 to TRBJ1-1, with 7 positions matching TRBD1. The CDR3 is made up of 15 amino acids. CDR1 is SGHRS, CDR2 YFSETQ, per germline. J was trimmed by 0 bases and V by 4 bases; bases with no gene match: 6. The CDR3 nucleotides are TGCGCCAGCAGCGCACACAGGGGAATGAACACTGAAGCTTTCTTT. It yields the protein CASSAHRGMNTEAFF.

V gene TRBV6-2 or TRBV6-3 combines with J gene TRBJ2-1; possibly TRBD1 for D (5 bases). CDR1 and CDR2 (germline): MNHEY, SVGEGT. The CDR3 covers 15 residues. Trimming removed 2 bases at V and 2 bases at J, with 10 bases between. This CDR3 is CASSYAGMPYNEQFF. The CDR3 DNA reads TGTGCCAGCAGTTACGCAGGGATGCCCTACAATGAGCAGTTCTTC.

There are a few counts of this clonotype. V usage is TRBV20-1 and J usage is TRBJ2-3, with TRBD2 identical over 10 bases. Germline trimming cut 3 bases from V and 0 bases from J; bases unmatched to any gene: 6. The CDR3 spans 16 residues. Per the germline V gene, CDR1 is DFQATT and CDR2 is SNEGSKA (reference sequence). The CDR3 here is CSASVVAGGSTDTQYF. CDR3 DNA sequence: TGCAGTGCTAGCGTAGTAGCGGGGGGAAGCACAGATACGCAGTATTTT.

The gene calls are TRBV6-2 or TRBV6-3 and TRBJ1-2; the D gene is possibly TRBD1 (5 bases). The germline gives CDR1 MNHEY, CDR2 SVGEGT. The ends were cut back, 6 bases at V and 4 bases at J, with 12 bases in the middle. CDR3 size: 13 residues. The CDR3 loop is CASSLTVIYGYTF. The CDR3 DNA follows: TGTGCCAGCAGCCTGACAGTGATCTATGGCTACACCTTC.

As DNA, the CDR3 is TGTGCCAGCAGTACGGGGACAGGGTCCGTGGGTTCACCCCTCCACTTT. Translating it yields CASSTGTGSVGSPLHF. The V gene is TRBV2, the J gene TRBJ1-6; 9 positions match TRBD1. Per the germline V gene, CDR1 is SNHLY and CDR2 is FYNNEI. The CDR3 is 16 amino acids. With 5 bases clipped from V and 9 bases from J, the junction kept 11 bases outside the gene matches. The full variable domain, in which reference TRBV2 and TRBJ1-6 provide the parts outside the CDR3, is EPEVTQTPSHQVTQMGQEVILRCVPISNHLYFYWYRQILGQKVEFLVSFYNNEISEKSEIFDDQFSVERPDGSNFTLKIRSTKLEDSAMYFCASSTGTGSVGSPLHFGNGTRLTVT.

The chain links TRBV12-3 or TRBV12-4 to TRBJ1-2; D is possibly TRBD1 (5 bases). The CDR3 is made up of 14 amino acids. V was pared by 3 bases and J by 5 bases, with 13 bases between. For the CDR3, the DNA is TGTGCCAGCAGTTTTGGGGGGACGGGTTATGGCTACACCTTC. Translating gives CASSFGGTGYGYTF.

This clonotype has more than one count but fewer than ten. Written as DNA, the CDR3 is TGTGCCAGCAGCTGGACACAAGGCGGGGACACTGAAGCTTTCTTT. It encodes CASSWTQGGDTEAFF. This chain connects TRBV7-9 to TRBJ1-1; tentative D call: TRBD1 (5 bases). V lost 4 bases and J lost 3, with 15 bases in between. The length of the CDR3 is 15 residues. Germline lookup yields CDR1 SEHNR and CDR2 FQNEAQ (reference sequence).

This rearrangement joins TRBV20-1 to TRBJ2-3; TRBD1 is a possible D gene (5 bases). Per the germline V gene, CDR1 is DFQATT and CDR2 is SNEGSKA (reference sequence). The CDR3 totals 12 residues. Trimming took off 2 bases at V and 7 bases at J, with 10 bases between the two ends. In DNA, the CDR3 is TGCAGTGCTAGACAGGGCGAGAATACGCAGTATTTT. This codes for CSARQGENTQYF.

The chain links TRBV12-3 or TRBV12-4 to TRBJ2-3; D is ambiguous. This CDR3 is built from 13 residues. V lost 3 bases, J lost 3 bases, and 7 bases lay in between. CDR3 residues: CASSFGCTDTQYF. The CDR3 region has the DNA TGTGCCAGCAGTTTTGGCTGTACAGATACGCAGTATTTT.